What follows are 19 T cell receptor beta chains derived from one specimen sequenced in a study of shared clonotypes between healthy human individuals. Clones were read by immunoSEQ multiplex PCR, and TCRdb kept only the in-frame ones, dropping some. This table has some 980,000 clones, 76% appearing once. What was sequenced was memory CD4+ T cells sorted from blood. Subset described: CD45RA-negative fraction. Receptors originate from a man younger than 35 in good health.

This clone was recorded many times. Additional DNA sequences in this sample encode the identical CDR3. The V and J genes are TRBV7-2 and TRBJ1-1, with no clear D. Germline V gene data show CDR1 as SGHTA and CDR2 as FQGNSA. The V and J ends lost 1 base and 1 base respectively, with 4 bases between them. The CDR3 has 13 residues. This CDR3 reads CASSLGTNTEAFF. The CDR3 nucleotides are TGTGCCAGCAGCTTAGGAACGAACACTGAAGCTTTCTTT.

The chain links TRBV19 to TRBJ2-7, with 7 bases aligning to TRBD1. Looked up from germline, CDR1 is LNHDA and CDR2 is SQIVND (reference sequence). The CDR3 is 14 amino acids. The junction had 5 bases not matched to a gene; V was cut back by 4 bases and J by 2 bases. CDR3 amino acids: CASSRAGTAYEQYF. CDR3 in DNA: TGTGCCAGTAGTAGAGCCGGGACAGCCTACGAGCAGTACTTC.

V gene TRBV13 combines with J gene TRBJ2-7, with D hard to call. Germline V gives CDR1 PRHDT, CDR2 FYEKMQ (reference sequence). The ends were cut back, 0 bases at V and 4 bases at J, with 19 bases in the middle. The CDR3 length is 17 residues. The CDR3 DNA sequence: TGTGCCAGCAGCTTAGGCCTAATCGCGGAACCTCTTTACGAGCAGTACTTC. Its translation: CASSLGLIAEPLYEQYF.

This rearrangement joins TRBV6-5 to TRBJ2-7; 7 bases agree with TRBD2. Trimming removed 2 bases from V and 4 bases from J; junction bases left unmatched: 11. This CDR3 contains 16 residues. Germline CDR1 MNHEY, CDR2 SVGAGI. CDR3 DNA sequence: TGTGCCAGCAGTTACCGAGGTAGCGGGTCCATATACGAGCAGTACTTC. Amino acids: CASSYRGSGSIYEQYF.

This clone was found once. The chain employs TRBV14 and TRBJ2-5, with 10 bases that match TRBD2. The CDR3 consists of 18 residues. Germline V gives CDR1 SGHDN, CDR2 FVKESK. With 2 bases clipped from V and 1 base from J, the junction kept 10 bases outside the gene matches. The CDR3 DNA follows: TGTGCCAGCAGCCAAAGGACTAGCGGTAGAAGCCCCCAAGAGACCCAGTACTTC. Translating gives CASSQRTSGRSPQETQYF.

This clone was found once. The rearrangement uses TRBV7-6 and TRBJ2-1; 10 positions agree with TRBD1. CDR1 is SGHVS, CDR2 FNYEAQ, per germline. The CDR3 covers 16 residues. V lost 0 bases to trimming and J lost 4 bases; unmatched junction nucleotides: 3. The CDR3 DNA reads as TGTGCCAGCAGCTTAGCCGGGACAGGGGTTTACAATGAGCAGTTCTTC. Translated, it gives CASSLAGTGVYNEQFF.

The rearrangement links TRBV28 to TRBJ2-7; maybe TRBD2 (6 bases). Germline values: CDR1 MDHEN, CDR2 SYDVKM. The CDR3 extends over 12 amino acids. V lost 7 bases, J lost 6 bases, and 13 bases lay in between. CDR3 bases: TGTGCCAGCACCACTTACGGGGGCGAGCAGTACTTC. It yields the protein CASTTYGGEQYF.

For the CDR3, the DNA is TGTGCCAGCTCACCACCGGGACAGCCCTCGAACTATGGCTACACCTTC. Translated: CASSPPGQPSNYGYTF. J is TRBJ1-2 and V is TRBV18, with 7 bases lining up with TRBD1. This CDR3 has 16 amino acids. The germline V gene encodes CDR1 KGHSH and CDR2 LQKENI. Losses at the gene ends were 0 bases for V and 2 bases for J; bases not matched to a gene: 6. Using reference TRBV18 and TRBJ1-2 for the parts outside the CDR3, the full variable domain is NAGVMQNPRHLVRRRGQEARLRCSPMKGHSHVYWYRQLPEEGLKFMVYLQKENIIDESGMPKERFSAEFPKEGPSILRIQQVVRGDSAAYFCASSPPGQPSNYGYTFGSGTRLTVV.

The V gene is TRBV7-9, the J gene TRBJ1-6; 7 bases agree with TRBD1. The CDR3 has 14 residues. Germline V lookup: CDR1 SEHNR, CDR2 FQNEAQ (reference sequence). V was clipped by 5 bases and J by 7 bases; unmatched bases: 5. As DNA, the CDR3 is TGTGCCAGCAGCCCCGGGACAGTGAATTCACCCCTCCACTTT. It codes for CASSPGTVNSPLHF.

This clone appeared a single time. The rearrangement links TRBV6-6 to TRBJ2-7, with D tentatively TRBD2 (6 bases). CDR1 and CDR2 (germline): MNHNY, SVGAGI (reference sequence). The ends were cut back, 0 bases at V and 8 bases at J, with 8 bases in the middle. CDR3 size: 12 residues. CDR3: CASSYSEGQQYF. CDR3 nucleotide sequence: TGTGCCAGCAGTTACTCGGAGGGTCAGCAGTACTTC.

The chain couples TRBV11-2 to TRBJ2-1, with D possibly TRBD2 on 6 matching bases. CDR3 length: 15 residues. V lost 4 bases and J lost 6, with 16 bases in between. CDR1 and CDR2 from the germline V gene are SGHAT and FQNNGV. The CDR3 reads CASSSQGMGGNEQFF. Here the CDR3 DNA reads TGTGCCAGCAGCTCTCAAGGGATGGGGGGCAATGAGCAGTTCTTC.

The chain joins TRBV5-1 to TRBJ1-6; D possibly corresponds to TRBD1 (5 bases). Trimming took 1 base from V and 7 from J, leaving 9 bases between them. The CDR3 is made up of 14 amino acids. Germline CDR1 reads SGHRS; CDR2 reads YFSETQ. In DNA, the CDR3 is TGCGCCAGCAGCTTGCAGGACATGAATTCACCCCTCCACTTT. Encoded protein: CASSLQDMNSPLHF.

The V and J genes are TRBV30 and TRBJ1-5; unclear D gene. CDR3 length: 13 residues. Deletions cut 1 base from V and 6 bases from J, with 10 bases between. Germline V gene sequence: CDR1 GTSNPN, CDR2 SVGIG (reference sequence). CDR3 sequence reads: CAWSGAAGQPQHF. CDR3 nucleotides: TGTGCCTGGAGTGGGGCGGCGGGTCAGCCCCAGCATTTT.

The J gene is TRBJ2-7, the V gene TRBV2; TRBD1 matches at 7 bases. The CDR3 is 14 amino acids. In germline, CDR1 is SNHLY, CDR2 FYNNEI. V lost 7 bases and J lost 3; bases outside the gene matches: 9. The CDR3 sequence: CASTQTGQNYEQYF. The CDR3, as DNA: TGTGCCAGCACCCAAACGGGACAGAACTACGAGCAGTACTTC.

The CDR3, as DNA: TGCGCCAGCAGCCCGAGGGGCGGGGAAGGCATTCAGTACTTC. Protein sequence: CASSPRGGEGIQYF. V is TRBV5-1 and J is TRBJ2-4; D perhaps matches TRBD2 (6 bases). The CDR3 spans 14 residues. Trimming removed 4 bases from V and 9 bases from J, with 17 bases in between. Germline lookup yields CDR1 SGHRS and CDR2 YFSETQ.

The rearrangement links TRBV4-3 to TRBJ1-5; the match to TRBD1 covers 8 bases. Germline CDR1 reads LGHNA; CDR2 reads YSLEER. Trimming removed 0 bases from V and 3 bases from J; junction bases left unmatched: 19. This CDR3 is built from 21 residues. CDR3 residues: CASSQDNQGANIKLTNQPQHF. The CDR3 nucleotides are TGCGCCAGCAGCCAAGATAATCAGGGGGCGAACATTAAGTTAACCAATCAGCCCCAGCATTTT.

The rearrangement links TRBV11-3 to TRBJ1-6, with D unclear. The CDR3 spans 13 residues. CDR1 SGHNT and CDR2 YENEEA come from the germline V gene. V was trimmed by 8 bases and J by 7 bases, leaving 12 bases between them. The CDR3 DNA reads TGTGCCAGCTCCCGGGCCCGGAATTCACCCCTCCACTTT. Protein product: CASSRARNSPLHF.

The chain employs TRBV5-4 and TRBJ2-5; 9 positions agree with TRBD1. This CDR3 is 15 amino acids long. The trim removed 7 bases at V and 3 bases at J, leaving 10 bases unmatched. Germline CDR1 and CDR2: SGHNT and YYREEE (reference sequence). CDR3 loop: CASRDSRDREETQYF. In nucleotides, the CDR3 is TGTGCCAGCCGGGATAGCCGGGACAGGGAAGAGACCCAGTACTTC.

The rearrangement links TRBV7-9 to TRBJ1-3; D not resolved. Trimming shortened V by 5 bases and J by 0 bases, and 11 bases separated the two germline ends. Germline values: CDR1 SEHNR, CDR2 FQNEAQ (reference sequence). The CDR3 covers 15 residues. DNA for the CDR3: TGTGCCAGCAGCCCACAGATAAACTCTGGAAACACCATATATTTT. Its translation: CASSPQINSGNTIYF.